A selection of T cell receptor beta chains follows, all from one sample in a study of blood T cell repertoires in COVID-19. The assay was immunoSEQ multiplex PCR, and TCRdb's table has in-frame clones only and misses some. The table lists under 250,000 clones, about four fifths of them singletons. Source material: PBMCs or T cells enriched from blood (not recorded which). The receptors stem from a man between 60 and 75 years old who had recovered from COVID-19. CDR3s include the opening cysteine and the closing phenylalanine or tryptophan. Fields, in order: clone size, J gene, V gene, D gene, CDR3 protein, CDR3 DNA. D genes are given only for firm matches. A clone size is listed for some rows: how often the clone was seen (once, few, many), or a class if it is expanded.

- | TRBJ1-2 | TRBV7-2 | TRBD1 | CASSQQTGGGYTF | TGTGCCAGCAGCCAACAGACAGGGGGTGGCTACACCTTC
- | TRBJ2-1 | TRBV5-1 | TRBD1 | CASSQPGQQYNEQFF | TGCGCCAGCAGCCAACCGGGACAGCAATACAATGAGCAGTTCTTC
- | TRBJ1-1 | TRBV5-4 | TRBD1 | CASSLAGTGWKNTEAFF | TGTGCCAGCAGCTTGGCCGGGACAGGGTGGAAAAACACTGAAGCTTTCTTT
- | TRBJ1-1 | TRBV7-2 | - | CASSARQSTSNTEAFF | TGTGCCAGCAGCGCCAGACAGAGTACGAGTAACACTGAAGCTTTCTTT
- | TRBJ1-2 | TRBV3-1/TRBV3-2 | - | CASSQLQNYGYTF | TGTGCCAGCAGCCAACTACAGAACTATGGCTACACCTTC
once | TRBJ1-5 | TRBV7-2 | - | CASSLVQGGQPQHF | TGTGCCAGCAGCTTAGTGCAGGGTGGTCAGCCCCAGCATTTT
few | TRBJ2-2 | TRBV14 | TRBD1 | CASSPQGATRGGELFF | TGTGCCAGCAGCCCCCAGGGGGCGACAAGGGGCGGGGAGCTGTTTTTT
- | TRBJ1-5 | TRBV20-1 | - | CSASTGPYNQPQHF | TGCAGTGCTAGTACAGGGCCCTACAATCAGCCCCAGCATTTT
- | TRBJ2-7 | TRBV12-5 | - | CASGFIGRTYEQYF | TGTGCTAGTGGTTTTATTGGCAGGACTTACGAGCAGTACTTC
- | TRBJ1-5 | TRBV2 | - | CASSEAGFNQPQHF | TGTGCCAGCAGTGAGGCAGGGTTTAATCAGCCCCAGCATTTT
once | TRBJ2-3 | TRBV15 | TRBD2 | CATSRGRASGTSTDTQYF | TGTGCCACCAGCAGGGGGAGGGCTAGCGGTACTAGCACAGATACGCAGTATTTT
- | TRBJ2-2 | TRBV2 | TRBD2 | CASSPSGRTGELFF | TGTGCCAGCAGTCCTAGCGGACGGACCGGGGAGCTGTTTTTT
- | TRBJ2-6 | TRBV7-9 | TRBD1 | CASSSMDRGPGANVLTF | TGTGCCAGCAGCTCAATGGACAGGGGGCCAGGGGCCAACGTCCTGACTTTC
- | TRBJ1-1 | TRBV19 | TRBD1 | CASSIEGGWFSGNTEAFF | TGTGCCAGTAGTATAGAAGGGGGCTGGTTTTCTGGGAACACTGAAGCTTTCTTT
- | TRBJ2-7 | TRBV7-9 | TRBD2 | CASSLTSGLPYEQYF | TGTGCCAGCAGCTTGACTAGCGGACTCCCCTACGAGCAGTACTTC
- | TRBJ2-3 | TRBV7-8 | - | CASSSYPRGTDTQYF | TGTGCCAGCAGTTCATACCCGCGGGGCACAGATACGCAGTATTTT
- | TRBJ1-3 | TRBV7-9 | - | CASSLNTHSGNTIYF | TGTGCCAGCAGCTTAAACACCCACTCTGGAAACACCATATATTTT
- | TRBJ1-5 | TRBV19 | - | CASRSGVWQPQHF | TGTGCCAGTAGATCAGGGGTTTGGCAGCCCCAGCATTTT
- | TRBJ2-6 | TRBV9 | TRBD2 | CASSVGDYLSSGANVLTF | TGTGCCAGCAGCGTGGGGGACTACTTAAGCTCTGGGGCCAACGTCCTGACTTTC
- | TRBJ2-1 | TRBV19 | TRBD2 | CASSMGGGYNEQFF | TGTGCCAGTAGTATGGGGGGGGGCTACAATGAGCAGTTCTTC
- | TRBJ1-1 | TRBV7-2 | TRBD1 | CASSLQGASLEAFF | TGTGCCAGCAGCCTACAGGGGGCCAGTCTGGAAGCTTTCTTT
- | TRBJ2-3 | TRBV6-4 | - | CASSEGSSLSTDTQYF | TGTGCCAGCAGTGAGGGCAGCTCATTAAGCACAGATACGCAGTATTTT
- | TRBJ2-7 | TRBV6-2/TRBV6-3 | - | CASSRRDQGTHSYEQYF | TGTGCCAGCAGTCGCCGCGATCAGGGGACCCACTCCTACGAGCAGTACTTC
once | TRBJ2-1 | TRBV10-3 | - | CAISGSTANNEQFF | TGTGCCATCAGTGGGTCGACAGCTAACAATGAGCAGTTCTTC
- | TRBJ1-2 | TRBV7-2 | - | CASSLNRNYGYTF | TGTGCCAGCAGCTTAAACAGGAACTATGGCTACACCTTC
- | TRBJ1-3 | TRBV6-5 | TRBD1 | CASRSRGLTGNTIYF | TGTGCCAGCAGGTCCAGGGGGCTTACTGGAAACACCATATATTTT
- | TRBJ1-2 | TRBV5-4 | TRBD1 | CASSHRDRGDFDGYTF | TGTGCCAGCAGCCACCGGGACAGGGGCGATTTCGATGGCTACACCTTC
- | TRBJ1-2 | TRBV2 | TRBD1 | CASSLRGHEGYTF | TGTGCCAGCAGTTTAAGGGGGCATGAAGGCTACACCTTC
- | TRBJ1-1 | TRBV6-5 | TRBD1 | CASSYNRGDTEAFF | TGTGCCAGCAGTTATAACAGGGGGGACACTGAAGCTTTCTTT
- | TRBJ2-5 | TRBV18 | - | CASSAPVQGPETQYF | TGTGCCAGCTCAGCACCGGTACAGGGACCAGAGACCCAGTACTTC
- | TRBJ1-2 | TRBV7-8 | - | CASSLIQGNNYGYTF | TGTGCCAGCAGCTTAATCCAGGGCAACAACTATGGCTACACCTTC
- | TRBJ1-5 | TRBV14 | TRBD1 | CASSQGDRPWAQHF | TGTGCCAGCAGCCAAGGGGACAGGCCTTGGGCCCAGCATTTT
- | TRBJ2-7 | TRBV3-1/TRBV3-2 | TRBD1 | CASSHLGTGGSYEQYF | TGTGCCAGCAGCCATTTAGGGACAGGGGGGTCCTACGAGCAGTACTTC
- | TRBJ2-1 | TRBV11-3 | - | CASSAGVALLNEQFF | TGTGCCAGCAGCGCCGGGGTAGCCCTCCTCAATGAGCAGTTCTTC
- | TRBJ2-1 | TRBV10-2 | TRBD2 | CASKLSGGWDEQFF | TGCGCCAGCAAATTGAGCGGGGGTTGGGATGAGCAGTTCTTC
- | TRBJ1-1 | TRBV5-1 | - | CASSTTQNTEAFF | TGCGCCAGCAGCACCACACAGAACACTGAAGCTTTCTTT
- | TRBJ1-5 | TRBV3-1/TRBV3-2 | - | CASSQDTGNQPQHF | TGTGCCAGCAGCCAAGATACAGGGAATCAGCCCCAGCATTTT
- | TRBJ1-1 | TRBV5-5 | - | CASSLAGSNTEAFF | TGTGCCAGCAGCTTGGCGGGGTCTAACACTGAAGCTTTCTTT
- | TRBJ2-4 | TRBV6-5 | - | CASSAGTIAKNIQYF | TGTGCCAGCAGCGCCGGGACAATAGCCAAAAACATTCAGTACTTC
- | TRBJ2-1 | TRBV23-1 | TRBD1 | CAARQGDYNEQFF | TGCGCCGCAAGACAGGGGGATTACAATGAGCAGTTCTTC
- | TRBJ1-1 | TRBV3-1/TRBV3-2 | TRBD1 | CASSPWTGGTEAFF | TGTGCCAGCAGCCCATGGACAGGAGGAACTGAAGCTTTCTTT
- | TRBJ1-6 | TRBV4-1 | - | CASSPQDSNNSPLHF | TGCGCCAGCAGCCCCCAGGACAGTAATAATTCACCCCTCCACTTT
- | TRBJ1-2 | TRBV7-3 | - | CASSLSGNLNYGYTF | TGTGCCAGCAGCTTATCAGGGAACCTTAACTATGGCTACACCTTC
once | TRBJ1-1 | TRBV18 | - | CASSPKRALDTEAFF | TGTGCCAGCTCACCGAAGAGGGCCCTAGACACTGAAGCTTTCTTT
few | TRBJ2-1 | TRBV6-5 | - | CATQAPSGSAEQFF | TGTGCCACCCAGGCCCCCAGCGGTTCAGCTGAGCAGTTCTTC
- | TRBJ1-1 | TRBV3-1/TRBV3-2 | - | CASSQNREQLEAFF | TGTGCCAGCAGCCAGAACCGGGAGCAACTTGAAGCTTTCTTT
- | TRBJ1-6 | TRBV7-3 | - | CASSLVHRESSPLHF | TGTGCCAGCAGCTTAGTCCACAGGGAGAGCTCACCCCTCCACTTT
- | TRBJ2-7 | TRBV18 | TRBD1 | CASSPGTERYEQYF | TGTGCCAGCTCACCAGGGACAGAGCGATACGAGCAGTACTTC
- | TRBJ2-7 | TRBV6-6 | TRBD2 | CASSLRISGGTSVEQYF | TGTGCCAGCAGTCTACGAATTAGCGGGGGGACCTCCGTCGAGCAGTACTTC
- | TRBJ2-7 | TRBV21-1 | - | CASSKVEFDRVVLGEQYF | TGTGCCAGCAGCAAAGTGGAATTTGACAGGGTTGTTCTGGGCGAGCAGTACTTC
- | TRBJ1-1 | TRBV7-2 | - | CASSFKRNTEAFF | TGTGCCAGCAGCTTTAAGAGGAACACTGAAGCTTTCTTT
- | TRBJ1-1 | TRBV29-1 | - | CSTIAGGTEAFF | TGCAGCACGATAGCCGGGGGCACTGAAGCTTTCTTT